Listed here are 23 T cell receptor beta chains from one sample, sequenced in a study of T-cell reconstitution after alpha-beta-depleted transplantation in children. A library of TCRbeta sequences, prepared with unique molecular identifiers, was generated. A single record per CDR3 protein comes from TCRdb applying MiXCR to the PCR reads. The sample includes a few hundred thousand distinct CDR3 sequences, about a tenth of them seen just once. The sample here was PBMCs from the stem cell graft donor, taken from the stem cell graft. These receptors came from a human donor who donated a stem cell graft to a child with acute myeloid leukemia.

The CDR3 bases are TGTGCCAGCAGGGCCGGGGGTGGGGAGGGTGTCTACGAGCAGTACTTC. It yields the protein CASRAGGGEGVYEQYF. The chain is built from TRBV25-1 and TRBJ2-7; TRBD2 agrees at 7 bases. V shed 6 bases and J 3 bases; nucleotides not matched to a gene: 14. The germline gives CDR1 MGHDK, CDR2 SYGVNS. CDR3 length equals 16 residues.

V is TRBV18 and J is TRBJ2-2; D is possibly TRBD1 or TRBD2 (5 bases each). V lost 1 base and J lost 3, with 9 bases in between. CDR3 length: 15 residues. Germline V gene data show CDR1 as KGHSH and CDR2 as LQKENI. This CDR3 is CASSPRGFYTGELFF. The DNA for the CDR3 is TGTGCCAGCTCACCACGGGGGTTCTACACCGGGGAGCTGTTTTTT.

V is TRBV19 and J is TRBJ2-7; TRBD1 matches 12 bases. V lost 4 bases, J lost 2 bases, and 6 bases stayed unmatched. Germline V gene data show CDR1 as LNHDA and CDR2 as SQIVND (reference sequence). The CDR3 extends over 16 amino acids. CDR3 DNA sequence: TGTGCCAGTAGTAGCGGGACAGGGGGCAGTACCTACGAGCAGTACTTC. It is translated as CASSSGTGGSTYEQYF.

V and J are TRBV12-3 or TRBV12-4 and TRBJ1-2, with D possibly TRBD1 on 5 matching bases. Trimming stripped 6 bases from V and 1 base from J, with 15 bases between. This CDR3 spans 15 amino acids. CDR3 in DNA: TGTGCCAGCAGGGTTAAGGGGAACCATAACTATGGCTACACCTTC. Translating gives CASRVKGNHNYGYTF.

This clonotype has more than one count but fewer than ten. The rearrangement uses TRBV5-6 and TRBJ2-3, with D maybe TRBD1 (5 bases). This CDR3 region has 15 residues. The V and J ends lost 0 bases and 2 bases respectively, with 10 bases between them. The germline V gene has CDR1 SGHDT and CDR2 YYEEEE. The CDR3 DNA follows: TGTGCCAGCAGCTTGGACAGGCGTCCCACAGATACGCAGTATTTT. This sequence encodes CASSLDRRPTDTQYF.

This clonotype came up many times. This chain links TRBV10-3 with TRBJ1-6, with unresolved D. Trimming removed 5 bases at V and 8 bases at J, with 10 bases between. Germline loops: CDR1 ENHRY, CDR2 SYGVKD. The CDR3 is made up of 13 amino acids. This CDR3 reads CAISKIEDSPLHF. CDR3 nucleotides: TGTGCCATCAGTAAGATAGAGGATTCACCCCTCCACTTT.

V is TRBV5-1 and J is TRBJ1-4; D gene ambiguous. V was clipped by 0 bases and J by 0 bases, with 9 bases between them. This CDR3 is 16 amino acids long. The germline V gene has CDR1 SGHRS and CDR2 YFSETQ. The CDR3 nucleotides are TGCGCCAGCAGCTTGGGACCGATTGCAACTAATGAAAAACTGTTTTTT. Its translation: CASSLGPIATNEKLFF.

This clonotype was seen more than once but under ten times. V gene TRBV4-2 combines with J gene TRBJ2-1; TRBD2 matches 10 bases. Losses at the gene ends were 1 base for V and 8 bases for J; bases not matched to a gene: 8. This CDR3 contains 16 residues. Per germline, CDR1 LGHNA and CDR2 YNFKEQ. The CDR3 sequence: CASSQAGAGGRHEQFF. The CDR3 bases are TGTGCCAGCAGCCAAGCGGGAGCGGGGGGGCGGCATGAGCAGTTCTTC.

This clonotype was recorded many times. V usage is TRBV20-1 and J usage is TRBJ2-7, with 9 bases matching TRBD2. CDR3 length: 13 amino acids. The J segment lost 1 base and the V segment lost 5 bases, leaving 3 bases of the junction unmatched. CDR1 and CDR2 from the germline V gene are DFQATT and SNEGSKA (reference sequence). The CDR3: CSAYSGRSYEQYF. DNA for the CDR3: TGCAGTGCTTATAGCGGGAGATCCTACGAGCAGTACTTC.

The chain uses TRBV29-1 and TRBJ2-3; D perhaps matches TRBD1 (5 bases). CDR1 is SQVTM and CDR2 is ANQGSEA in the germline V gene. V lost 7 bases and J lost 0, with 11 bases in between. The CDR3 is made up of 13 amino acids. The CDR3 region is CSADSPSTDTQYF. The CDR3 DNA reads TGCAGCGCTGACAGCCCGAGCACAGATACGCAGTATTTT.

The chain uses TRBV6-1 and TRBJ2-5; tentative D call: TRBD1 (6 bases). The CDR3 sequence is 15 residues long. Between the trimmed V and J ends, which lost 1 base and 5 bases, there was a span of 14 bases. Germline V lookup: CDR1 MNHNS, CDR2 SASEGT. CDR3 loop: CASSEGTGIDETQYF. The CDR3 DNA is TGTGCCAGCAGTGAAGGTACAGGGATAGACGAGACCCAGTACTTC.

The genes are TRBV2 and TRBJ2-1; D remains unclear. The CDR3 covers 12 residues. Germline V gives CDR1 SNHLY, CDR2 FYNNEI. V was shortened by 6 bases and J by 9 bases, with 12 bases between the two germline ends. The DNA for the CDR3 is TGTGCCAGCAGCGTTCTGGGTGGTGAGCAGTTCTTC. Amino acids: CASSVLGGEQFF.

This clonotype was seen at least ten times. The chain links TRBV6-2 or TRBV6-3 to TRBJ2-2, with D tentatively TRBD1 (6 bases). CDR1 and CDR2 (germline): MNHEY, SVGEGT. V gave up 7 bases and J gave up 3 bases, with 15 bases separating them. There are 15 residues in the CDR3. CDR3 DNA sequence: TGTGCCAGCAACCCGGCAGGGGTGGACACCGGGGAGCTGTTTTTT. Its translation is CASNPAGVDTGELFF.

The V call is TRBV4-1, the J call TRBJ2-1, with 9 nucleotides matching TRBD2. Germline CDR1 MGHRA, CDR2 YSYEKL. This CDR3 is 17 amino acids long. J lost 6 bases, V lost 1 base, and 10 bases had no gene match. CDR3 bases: TGCGCCAGCAGCCAAGTTGGTGGGCTAGCGGGGCCCAATGAGCAGTTCTTC. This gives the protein CASSQVGGLAGPNEQFF.

The DNA for the CDR3 is TGTGCCAGCAGCTCCAAGGACTGGAGGCCAGATACGCAGTATTTT. It is translated as CASSSKDWRPDTQYF. The chain carries TRBV7-2 and TRBJ2-3; a possible D gene is TRBD2 (5 bases). CDR1 is SGHTA, CDR2 FQGNSA, per germline. The CDR3 is made up of 15 amino acids. Trimming removed 4 bases from V and 4 bases from J, with 15 bases in between.

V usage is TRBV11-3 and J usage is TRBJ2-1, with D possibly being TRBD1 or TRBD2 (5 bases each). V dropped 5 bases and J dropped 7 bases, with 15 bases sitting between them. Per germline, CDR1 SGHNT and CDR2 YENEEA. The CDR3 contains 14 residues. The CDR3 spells CASSTRDPGNEQFF. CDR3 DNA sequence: TGTGCCAGCAGCACCCGGGACCCGGGGAATGAGCAGTTCTTC. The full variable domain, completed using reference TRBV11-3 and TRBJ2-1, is EAGVVQSPRYKIIEKKQPVAFWCNPISGHNTLYWYLQNLGQGPELLIRYENEEAVDDSQLPKDRFSAERLKGVDSTLKIQPAELGDSAVYLCASSTRDPGNEQFFGPGTRLTVL.

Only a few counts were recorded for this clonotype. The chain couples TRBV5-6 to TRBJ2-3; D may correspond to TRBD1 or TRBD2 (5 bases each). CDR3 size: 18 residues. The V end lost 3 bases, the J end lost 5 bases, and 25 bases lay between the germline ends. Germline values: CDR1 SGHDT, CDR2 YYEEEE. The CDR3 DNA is TGTGCCAGCAGCTCGAAAAACATGCGAGGGGACCTTTTAGATACGCAGTATTTT. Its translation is CASSSKNMRGDLLDTQYF.

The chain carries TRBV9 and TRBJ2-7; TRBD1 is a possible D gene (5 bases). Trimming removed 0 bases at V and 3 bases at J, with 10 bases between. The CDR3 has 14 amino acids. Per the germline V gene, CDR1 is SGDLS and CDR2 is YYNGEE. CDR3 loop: CASSVGRVGYEQYV. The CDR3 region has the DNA TGTGCCAGCAGCGTAGGCAGGGTTGGCTACGAGCAGTACGTC.

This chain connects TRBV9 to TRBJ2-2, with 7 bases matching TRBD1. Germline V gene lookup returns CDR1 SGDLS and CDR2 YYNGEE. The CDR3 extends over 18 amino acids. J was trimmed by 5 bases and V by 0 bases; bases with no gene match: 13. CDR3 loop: CASSVGVPNRGRTGELFF. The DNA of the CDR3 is TGTGCCAGCAGCGTAGGAGTTCCCAACAGGGGACGAACCGGGGAGCTGTTTTTT. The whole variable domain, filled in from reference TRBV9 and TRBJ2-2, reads DSGVTQTPKHLITATGQRVTLRCSPRSGDLSVYWYQQSLDQGLQFLIQYYNGEERAKGNILERFSAQQFPDLHSELNLSSLELGDSALYFCASSVGVPNRGRTGELFFGEGSRLTVL.

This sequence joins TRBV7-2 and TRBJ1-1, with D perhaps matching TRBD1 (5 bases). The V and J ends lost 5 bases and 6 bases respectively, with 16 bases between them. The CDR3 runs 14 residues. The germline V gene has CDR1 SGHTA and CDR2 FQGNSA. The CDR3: CASSVSGRMPEAFF. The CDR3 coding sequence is TGTGCCAGCAGCGTATCAGGGCGGATGCCTGAAGCTTTCTTT.

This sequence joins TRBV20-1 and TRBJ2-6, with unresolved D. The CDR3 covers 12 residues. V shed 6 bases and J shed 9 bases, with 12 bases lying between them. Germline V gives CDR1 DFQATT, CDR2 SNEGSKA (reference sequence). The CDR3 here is CSAPPAFNVLTF. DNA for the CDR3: TGCAGTGCCCCGCCAGCCTTCAACGTCCTGACTTTC.

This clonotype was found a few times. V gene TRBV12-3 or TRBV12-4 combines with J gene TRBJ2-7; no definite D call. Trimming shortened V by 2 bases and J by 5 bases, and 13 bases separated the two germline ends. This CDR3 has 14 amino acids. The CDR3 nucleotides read TGTGCCAGCAGTTTACCGCAAAAAACGGACGAGCAGTACTTC. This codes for CASSLPQKTDEQYF.

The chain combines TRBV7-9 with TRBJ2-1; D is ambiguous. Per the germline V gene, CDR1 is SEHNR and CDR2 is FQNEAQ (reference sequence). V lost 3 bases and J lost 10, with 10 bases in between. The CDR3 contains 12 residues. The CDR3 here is CASSFSLGEQFF. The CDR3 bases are TGTGCCAGCAGCTTTAGTCTTGGGGAGCAGTTCTTC.